A selection of T cell receptor beta chains follows, all from one sample in a study of cytomegalovirus exposure and HLA in healthy donors. Profiling relied on immunoSEQ multiplex PCR, and the TCRdb table lists in-frame clones only, not all of them. The sample contains about 89,000 clones, roughly three quarters of which appear only once. Material: PBMCs. These receptor sequences come from a male donor in good health and CMV-seronegative. Both conserved end residues are part of each CDR3. The order of the fields is D gene, J gene, clone size, V gene, CDR3 protein, CDR3 DNA. D genes are given only for firm matches. Not all rows give a size; the values are once, few, many and, for expanded clones, a class.

>NA|TRBJ2-7|NA|TRBV6-6
CASSYSATGLEWEQYF
TGTGCCAGCAGTTACTCGGCGACGGGACTGGAGTGGGAGCAGTACTTC
>TRBD2|TRBJ2-5|NA|TRBV5-4
CASSLGGGLGETQYF
TGTGCCAGCAGCTTGGGGGGGGGTCTCGGGGAGACCCAGTACTTC
>TRBD2|TRBJ2-3|NA|TRBV19
CASRGGSTDTQYF
TGTGCCAGTCGGGGGGGTTCCACAGATACGCAGTATTTT
>NA|TRBJ2-4|NA|TRBV7-3
CASSLRGGGSNSQYF
TGTGCCAGCAGCTTAAGGGGGGGCGGCTCAAACAGTCAGTACTTC
>TRBD1|TRBJ1-1|NA|TRBV27
CASSPRDREWTEAFF
TGTGCCAGCAGTCCCAGGGACAGGGAGTGGACTGAAGCTTTCTTT
>NA|TRBJ1-1|NA|TRBV7-2
CASSPSTGHAGAEAFF
TGTGCCAGCAGCCCCTCTACGGGACACGCGGGGGCTGAAGCTTTCTTT
>NA|TRBJ1-4|NA|TRBV28
CASSLFMTGNEKLFF
TGTGCCAGCAGTTTATTCATGACTGGGAATGAAAAACTGTTTTTT
>TRBD1|TRBJ1-6|NA|TRBV6-5
CASSYQGARNSPLHF
TGTGCCAGCAGTTACCAGGGGGCTCGGAACTCACCCCTCCACTTT
>TRBD1|TRBJ2-4|NA|TRBV18
CASSPVSLDRGRLDF
TGTGCCAGCTCACCAGTATCCTTAGACAGGGGACGTCTGGACTTC
>TRBD1|TRBJ1-5|once|TRBV25-1
CASSATGGNQPQHF
TGTGCCAGCAGTGCGACAGGGGGTAATCAGCCCCAGCATTTT
>TRBD1|TRBJ1-5|few|TRBV18
CASSPRQGDQPQHF
TGTGCCAGCTCACCACGACAGGGAGATCAGCCCCAGCATTTT
>NA|TRBJ1-5|NA|TRBV18
CASSPREGPQHF
TGTGCCAGCTCACCACGCGAGGGGCCCCAGCATTTT
>TRBD1|TRBJ1-1|few|TRBV7-3
CASSPGQGAEAFF
TGTGCCAGCAGCCCCGGACAGGGGGCTGAAGCTTTCTTT
>NA|TRBJ2-7|few|TRBV7-2
CASSRQQGSYEQYF
TGTGCCAGCAGCCGGCAGCAGGGGTCCTACGAGCAGTACTTC
>NA|TRBJ2-1|NA|TRBV7-9
CASSAGYEQFF
TGTGCCAGCAGCGCGGGTTATGAGCAGTTCTTC
>NA|TRBJ1-1|few|TRBV27
CASSPKGGTQRIF
TGTGCCAGCAGCCCAAAGGGGGGGACGCAGAGGATCTTT
>NA|TRBJ1-1|NA|TRBV12-5
CASGSLENRGEAFF
TGTGCTAGTGGATCACTGGAGAATCGGGGTGAAGCTTTCTTT
>NA|TRBJ1-5|once|TRBV4-3
CASSQERGAGVRNQPQHF
TGCGCCAGCAGCCAAGAAAGGGGGGCGGGGGTTCGAAATCAGCCCCAGCATTTT
>NA|TRBJ2-5|NA|TRBV5-1
CASSATVGRGETQYF
TGCGCCAGCAGCGCTACGGTGGGCCGTGGAGAGACCCAGTACTTC
>NA|TRBJ2-1|NA|TRBV11-2
CASSLGGGDFSYNEQFF
TGTGCCAGCAGCTTAGGTGGTGGGGACTTCTCCTACAATGAGCAGTTCTTC
>NA|TRBJ1-2|NA|TRBV28
CASSPLAPLILGALGYTF
TGTGCCAGCAGTCCTTTGGCCCCACTGATTTTGGGGGCCCTTGGCTACACCTTC
>NA|TRBJ1-4|NA|TRBV20-1
CSARGQTELFF
TGCAGTGCTAGAGGACAAACCGAACTGTTTTTT
>NA|TRBJ2-7|NA|TRBV28
CASREGSYEQYF
TGTGCCAGCAGGGAGGGCTCCTACGAGCAGTACTTC
>TRBD2|TRBJ2-7|NA|TRBV19
CASRRLAGAYEQYF
TGTGCCAGTAGGCGACTAGCGGGAGCCTACGAGCAGTACTTC
>TRBD1|TRBJ1-2|NA|TRBV30
CAWTLRDSFYGYTF
TGTGCCTGGACCCTCCGGGACAGTTTCTATGGCTACACCTTC
>NA|TRBJ1-5|few|TRBV7-2
CASSLGRGQQPQHF
TGTGCCAGCAGCCTAGGCAGGGGCCAACAGCCCCAGCATTTT
>NA|TRBJ1-3|few|TRBV5-1
CASSLGPGVRNTIYF
TGCGCCAGCAGCTTGGGACCGGGGGTCCGAAACACCATATATTTT
>NA|TRBJ2-6|NA|TRBV2
CASTPFFSGANGLTF
TGTGCCAGCACACCGTTTTTCTCTGGGGCCAACGGCCTGACTTTC
>NA|TRBJ1-1|NA|TRBV4-3
CASSQDRRVNTEAFF
TGCGCCAGCAGCCAAGATCGAAGAGTGAACACTGAAGCTTTCTTT
>NA|TRBJ1-1|NA|TRBV18
CASSPQRSPEAFF
TGTGCCAGCTCACCACAACGGAGCCCTGAAGCTTTCTTT
>TRBD2|TRBJ2-2|once|TRBV9
CASSVASGRNTGELFF
TGTGCCAGCAGCGTAGCGAGCGGGAGAAATACCGGGGAGCTGTTTTTT
>TRBD1|TRBJ2-2|NA|TRBV10-3
CATFNTQRGLNTGELFF
TGTGCCACGTTCAATACCCAAAGGGGGCTAAACACCGGGGAGCTGTTTTTT
>NA|TRBJ1-5|NA|TRBV6-7
CASSYSSPPIQQSNQPQHF
TGTGCCAGCAGTTACTCTTCCCCCCCGATACAGCAAAGCAATCAGCCCCAGCATTTT
>TRBD1|TRBJ2-7|NA|TRBV6-5
CASVSPGQHYEQYF
TGTGCCAGCGTAAGTCCGGGACAGCACTACGAGCAGTACTTC
>TRBD1|TRBJ1-5|NA|TRBV18
CASSGTDYSNQPQHF
TGTGCCAGCTCGGGGACAGACTATAGCAATCAGCCCCAGCATTTT
>NA|TRBJ1-2|NA|TRBV9
CASSTHRGERLYGYTF
TGTGCCAGCAGCACACATCGTGGGGAGAGGCTCTATGGCTACACCTTC
>TRBD1|TRBJ2-4|NA|TRBV4-3
CASSQDQTGGIGNSQYF
TGCGCCAGCAGCCAAGATCAAACAGGGGGCATCGGGAACAGTCAGTACTTC
>TRBD2|TRBJ2-7|once|TRBV7-2
CASSPSGGYEQYF
TGTGCCAGCAGCCCTAGCGGGGGCTACGAGCAGTACTTC
>NA|TRBJ2-5|NA|TRBV5-1
CASSNRGAGETQYF
TGCGCCAGCAGCAACCGGGGGGCAGGTGAGACCCAGTACTTC
>TRBD1|TRBJ2-7|NA|TRBV2
CASSEGDRGGYEQYF
TGTGCCAGCAGTGAGGGGGACAGGGGGGGGTACGAGCAGTACTTC
>TRBD1|TRBJ2-2|NA|TRBV9
CASSPLGQGKNTGELFF
TGTGCCAGCAGCCCCCTAGGACAGGGGAAGAACACCGGGGAGCTGTTTTTT
>NA|TRBJ2-1|NA|TRBV5-4
CASSPETDNEQFF
TGTGCCAGCAGCCCCGAAACGGACAATGAGCAGTTCTTC